This is a list of T cell receptor beta chains from one sample in a study of OX40 agonist ivuxolimab in advanced cancers. The table came from immunoSEQ multiplex PCR; TCRdb's copy has only in-frame clones and leaves some out. The sample includes approximately 66,000 clones, 88% of them seen just once. The sample in question was CD4+ or CD8+ T cells sorted from blood, obtained in a trial of the OX40 agonist ivuxolimab. These receptor sequences come from an adult with an advanced solid tumor such as melanoma, head and neck, liver or kidney cancer. CDR3s include the opening cysteine and the closing phenylalanine or tryptophan.

v_call,cdr3_length,j_call,cdr3_aa
TRBV7-9,13,TRBJ1-1,CASSSQLNTEAFF
TRBV4-1,13,TRBJ1-6,CASSQDGGRSLHF
TRBV27,14,TRBJ2-2,CASRAGVNTGELFF
TRBV4-1,12,TRBJ2-5,CASSQPGGTQYF
TRBV5-1,17,TRBJ1-1,CASSLGQGGVMNTEAFF
TRBV11-1,16,TRBJ2-3,CASSLGGTGSTDTQYF
TRBV5-4,17,TRBJ1-1,CASSSGVTGSLNTEAFF
TRBV6-1,19,TRBJ2-3,CASSATSGGLARSTDTQYF
TRBV7-9,14,TRBJ2-3,CASSLGLAGVMQYF
TRBV6-6,13,TRBJ2-5,CASSSRGEETQYF
TRBV18,13,TRBJ1-5,CASSPAGRQPQHF
TRBV19,16,TRBJ2-5,CASSLSGGGDQETQYF
TRBV7-3,15,TRBJ2-7,CASSPFQGPAYEQYF
TRBV2,12,TRBJ2-1,CASSDRDYKQFF
TRBV28,14,TRBJ1-2,CASRGAGGNYGYTF
TRBV15,14,TRBJ1-1,CATSRGLVYTEAFF
TRBV6-4,14,TRBJ2-1,CASSDSPGVNEQFF
TRBV6-1,11,TRBJ1-1,CASSVNTEAFF
TRBV2,15,TRBJ1-6,CASSTAGQDNSPLHF
TRBV11-2,15,TRBJ2-2,CASSLGLGEAGELFF
TRBV4-1,15,TRBJ2-3,CASSQDPSFTDTQYF
TRBV18,13,TRBJ2-7,CASSPGTGSEQYF
TRBV7-2,16,TRBJ2-7,CASSLNSGGISYEQYF
TRBV14,19,TRBJ2-7,CASSQAHGLAGFSSYEQYF
TRBV10-3,13,TRBJ2-5,CAISGQDQETQYF
TRBV18,13,TRBJ1-1,CASSEGGDTEAFF
TRBV2,12,TRBJ1-4,CASSQGYEKLFF
TRBV5-6,13,TRBJ1-6,CASSLFRDSPLHF
TRBV5-1,14,TRBJ2-5,CASSPGHGLETQYF
TRBV18,18,TRBJ2-2,CASSPRLAGGPSAGELFF
TRBV2,14,TRBJ2-5,CASSANRKGETQYF
TRBV2,12,TRBJ2-7,CASSEETVEQYF
TRBV5-6,13,TRBJ1-1,CASSLELNTEAFF
TRBV28,13,TRBJ2-1,CASRDLKGNEQFF
TRBV4-2,13,TRBJ1-6,CASSQARDSPLHF
TRBV10-3,12,TRBJ2-2,CAIKLPGGELFF
TRBV7-2,15,TRBJ1-5,CASSLVAGANQPQHF
TRBV29-1,15,TRBJ2-3,CSSGGGGRATDTQYF
TRBV5-1,13,TRBJ2-5,CASSPGPQETQYF
TRBV10-3,13,TRBJ1-1,CAISDAGRTEAFF
TRBV7-9,14,TRBJ1-1,CASSLNFGNTEAFF
TRBV20-1,11,TRBJ1-2,CRRDSNYGYTF
TRBV4-1,14,TRBJ2-1,CASSQDEGVGRQFF
TRBV15,16,TRBJ2-3,CATSTPYDQSRGTQYF
TRBV6-5,13,TRBJ1-1,CASSYWENTEAFF
TRBV11-3,16,TRBJ2-5,CASSPQLAGGVETQYF
TRBV9,14,TRBJ1-4,CASSVDRGDEKLFF
TRBV5-6,16,TRBJ1-1,CASSLSWGGPDTEAFF
TRBV2,14,TRBJ1-2,CASSEREGNYGYTF
TRBV7-2,14,TRBJ2-1,CASSEVAWGNEQFF
TRBV19,13,TRBJ1-1,CATGPQGVAEAFF
TRBV18,15,TRBJ1-5,CASSRGQANNQPQHF
TRBV5-1,16,TRBJ2-5,CASSLAGLGQGETQYF
TRBV5-1,16,TRBJ2-5,CASSGGLAGFQETQYF
TRBV14,12,TRBJ2-2,CASSRFNGELFF
TRBV10-3,13,TRBJ1-5,CAISESGQQPQHF
TRBV2,14,TRBJ2-1,CASSEEGGRNEQFF
TRBV6-5,14,TRBJ2-2,CASRAPGTLLELFF
TRBV5-4,13,TRBJ2-7,CASSLNRGWEQYF
TRBV12-5,14,TRBJ1-2,CASGWIMTNYGYTF